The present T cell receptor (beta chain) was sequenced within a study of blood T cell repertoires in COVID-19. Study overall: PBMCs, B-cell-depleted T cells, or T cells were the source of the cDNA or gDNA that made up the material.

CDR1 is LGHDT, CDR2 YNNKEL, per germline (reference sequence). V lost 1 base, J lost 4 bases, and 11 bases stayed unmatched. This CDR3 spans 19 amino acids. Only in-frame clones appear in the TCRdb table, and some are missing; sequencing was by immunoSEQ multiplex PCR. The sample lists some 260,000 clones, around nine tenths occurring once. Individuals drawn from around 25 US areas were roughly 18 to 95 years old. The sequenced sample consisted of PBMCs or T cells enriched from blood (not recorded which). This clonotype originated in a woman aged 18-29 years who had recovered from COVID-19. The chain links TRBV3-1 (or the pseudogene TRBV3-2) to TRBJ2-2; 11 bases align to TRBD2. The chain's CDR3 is CASSQVGLLAGAGTGELFF. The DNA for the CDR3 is TGTGCCAGCAGCCAAGTCGGTTTACTAGCGGGAGCGGGCACCGGGGAGCTGTTTTTT.